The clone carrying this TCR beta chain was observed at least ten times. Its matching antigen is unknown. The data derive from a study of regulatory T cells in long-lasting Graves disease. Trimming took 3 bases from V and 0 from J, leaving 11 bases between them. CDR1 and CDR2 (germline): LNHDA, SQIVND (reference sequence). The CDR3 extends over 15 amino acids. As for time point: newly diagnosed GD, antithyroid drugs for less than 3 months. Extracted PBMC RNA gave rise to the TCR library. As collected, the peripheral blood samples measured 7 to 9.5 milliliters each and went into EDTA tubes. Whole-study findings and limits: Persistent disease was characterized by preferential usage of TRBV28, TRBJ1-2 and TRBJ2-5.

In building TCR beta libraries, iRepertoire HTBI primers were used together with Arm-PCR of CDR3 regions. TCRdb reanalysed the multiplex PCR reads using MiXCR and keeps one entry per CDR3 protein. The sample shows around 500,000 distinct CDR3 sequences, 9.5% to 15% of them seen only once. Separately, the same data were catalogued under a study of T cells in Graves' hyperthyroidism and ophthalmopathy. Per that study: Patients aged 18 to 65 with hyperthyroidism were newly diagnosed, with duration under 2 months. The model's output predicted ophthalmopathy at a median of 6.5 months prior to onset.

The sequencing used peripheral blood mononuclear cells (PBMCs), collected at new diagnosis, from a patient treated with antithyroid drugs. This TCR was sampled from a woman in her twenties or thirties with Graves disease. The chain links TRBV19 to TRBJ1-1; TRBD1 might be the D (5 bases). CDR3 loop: CASSMQGLMNTEAFF. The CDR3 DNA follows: TGTGCCAGTAGTATGCAGGGACTTATGAACACTGAAGCTTTCTTT.